The rows below give T cell receptor beta chains drawn from one sample of a study of blood T cell repertoires in COVID-19. TCRdb's table, derived via immunoSEQ multiplex PCR, lists solely in-frame clones and lacks some. The sample shows 350,000 to 450,000 clones, less than 90% of them seen only once. Sequencing was carried out using PBMCs or T cells enriched from blood (not recorded which). These receptor sequences come from a woman aged 45-60 years who had recovered from COVID-19. The CDR3 runs from the conserved cysteine through the conserved F or W. Each record gives: D gene, clone size, J gene, V gene, CDR3 DNA, CDR3 protein. A D gene is named only where the DNA matches it firmly. A row's size may be missing; if present it is once, few, many or a size class.

d_gene: NA; abundance: NA; j_gene: TRBJ2-3; v_gene: TRBV2; CDR3nt: TGTGCCAGCAGTTCAACAGGACCGGCGGCAGATACGCAGTATTTT; CDR3aa: CASSSTGPAADTQYF
d_gene: TRBD1; abundance: NA; j_gene: TRBJ1-4; v_gene: TRBV29-1; CDR3nt: TGCAGCGCCCTAGGTGTAGGGGGCGAAAAACTGTTTTTT; CDR3aa: CSALGVGGEKLFF
d_gene: NA; abundance: NA; j_gene: TRBJ1-2; v_gene: TRBV7-2; CDR3nt: TGTGCCAGCAGCCCGGGGTTGGTAGGAGGCTACACCTTC; CDR3aa: CASSPGLVGGYTF
d_gene: TRBD1; abundance: once; j_gene: TRBJ1-1; v_gene: TRBV27; CDR3nt: TGTGCCAGCAGTTTGAGTCCTCCAGGGGGCCGAACTGAAGCTTTCTTT; CDR3aa: CASSLSPPGGRTEAFF
d_gene: NA; abundance: NA; j_gene: TRBJ1-4; v_gene: TRBV6-1; CDR3nt: TGTGCCAGCAGTGACCCCTTACAGGCAACTAATGAAAAACTGTTTTTT; CDR3aa: CASSDPLQATNEKLFF
d_gene: TRBD1; abundance: NA; j_gene: TRBJ1-4; v_gene: TRBV5-1; CDR3nt: TGCGCCAGCAGCCTCGGACAGGGGAGTGAAAAACTGTTTTTT; CDR3aa: CASSLGQGSEKLFF
d_gene: NA; abundance: NA; j_gene: TRBJ1-3; v_gene: TRBV15; CDR3nt: TGTGCCACCAGCAGAGATCCAGGGGCTGGAAACACCATATATTTT; CDR3aa: CATSRDPGAGNTIYF
d_gene: NA; abundance: NA; j_gene: TRBJ1-2; v_gene: TRBV6-5; CDR3nt: TGTGCCAGCAGTTCGGGGGACTACAACTATGGCTACACCTTC; CDR3aa: CASSSGDYNYGYTF
d_gene: TRBD1; abundance: NA; j_gene: TRBJ1-4; v_gene: TRBV3-1/TRBV3-2; CDR3nt: TGTGCCAGCAGCCCAGGACAGGTCCGTCTCTCTGAAAAACTGTTTTTT; CDR3aa: CASSPGQVRLSEKLFF
d_gene: TRBD1; abundance: few; j_gene: TRBJ2-2; v_gene: TRBV19; CDR3nt: TGTGCCAGTAGGGGACAGGGGATTAGCACCGGGGAGCTGTTTTTT; CDR3aa: CASRGQGISTGELFF
d_gene: NA; abundance: NA; j_gene: TRBJ1-2; v_gene: TRBV30; CDR3nt: TGTGCCTGCCCGCTCGGGAACTATGGCTACACCTTC; CDR3aa: CACPLGNYGYTF
d_gene: NA; abundance: NA; j_gene: TRBJ2-7; v_gene: TRBV7-2; CDR3nt: TGTGCCAGCAGCTTAGACCCGGGGTATGGCGAGCAGTACTTC; CDR3aa: CASSLDPGYGEQYF
d_gene: TRBD1; abundance: few; j_gene: TRBJ1-2; v_gene: TRBV19; CDR3nt: TGTGCCAGTAGGGATACAGGGGGTCGCTATGGCTACACCTTC; CDR3aa: CASRDTGGRYGYTF
d_gene: NA; abundance: few; j_gene: TRBJ1-2; v_gene: TRBV6-2/TRBV6-3; CDR3nt: TGTGCCAGCAGTTACGACAGAACTTATGGCTACACCTTC; CDR3aa: CASSYDRTYGYTF
d_gene: NA; abundance: once; j_gene: TRBJ1-1; v_gene: TRBV7-9; CDR3nt: TGTGCCAGCAGCTTAGGACAGAAGAACACTGAAGCTTTCTTT; CDR3aa: CASSLGQKNTEAFF
d_gene: TRBD1; abundance: NA; j_gene: TRBJ2-7; v_gene: TRBV5-1; CDR3nt: TGCGCCAGCAGCCCCGGGACAGGCCCTTCCCACTCCTACGAGCAGTACTTC; CDR3aa: CASSPGTGPSHSYEQYF
d_gene: NA; abundance: NA; j_gene: TRBJ2-7; v_gene: TRBV24-1; CDR3nt: TGTGCCACCAGTGACCCAGGGAACGGCGAGCAGTACTTC; CDR3aa: CATSDPGNGEQYF
d_gene: NA; abundance: NA; j_gene: TRBJ1-1; v_gene: TRBV5-1; CDR3nt: TGCGCCAGCAGCCCGGAGATGGGCGGACAACATCGGGCTTTCTTT; CDR3aa: CASSPEMGGQHRAFF
d_gene: TRBD1; abundance: NA; j_gene: TRBJ1-2; v_gene: TRBV18; CDR3nt: TGTGCCAGCTCGTCGACAGGGAGTAACTATGGCTACACCTTC; CDR3aa: CASSSTGSNYGYTF
d_gene: TRBD1; abundance: few; j_gene: TRBJ1-2; v_gene: TRBV19; CDR3nt: TGTGCCACGACCGAGGTTTACAGGGGCGGCTACACCTTC; CDR3aa: CATTEVYRGGYTF
d_gene: NA; abundance: NA; j_gene: TRBJ1-5; v_gene: TRBV5-6; CDR3nt: TGTGCCAGCAGCTTGACAGGTCGTCAGCCCCAGCATTTT; CDR3aa: CASSLTGRQPQHF
d_gene: NA; abundance: NA; j_gene: TRBJ1-2; v_gene: TRBV6-2/TRBV6-3; CDR3nt: TGTGCCAGCAGTGAGAGGACAGCAGGCTATGGCTACACCTTC; CDR3aa: CASSERTAGYGYTF
d_gene: NA; abundance: NA; j_gene: TRBJ2-1; v_gene: TRBV11-1; CDR3nt: TGTGCCAGCAGCTTGTCAACAGCATACAATGAGCAGTTCTTC; CDR3aa: CASSLSTAYNEQFF
d_gene: NA; abundance: NA; j_gene: TRBJ1-2; v_gene: TRBV6-1; CDR3nt: TGTGCCAGCAGCGAACCTGACGAACAGGGAGTCCGATATGGCTACACCTTC; CDR3aa: CASSEPDEQGVRYGYTF
d_gene: NA; abundance: NA; j_gene: TRBJ1-2; v_gene: TRBV6-2/TRBV6-3; CDR3nt: TGTGCCAGCAGTCGGAACCGGGACACCACTAATATGAACTATGGCTACACCTTC; CDR3aa: CASSRNRDTTNMNYGYTF
d_gene: TRBD1; abundance: NA; j_gene: TRBJ2-2; v_gene: TRBV7-2; CDR3nt: TGTGCCAGCAGTATCTGGACAGGGAAAACCGGGGAGCTGTTTTTT; CDR3aa: CASSIWTGKTGELFF
d_gene: NA; abundance: NA; j_gene: TRBJ2-5; v_gene: TRBV18; CDR3nt: TGTGCCAGCTCTAGAACGGACAGACAAGAGACCCAGTACTTC; CDR3aa: CASSRTDRQETQYF
d_gene: TRBD1; abundance: NA; j_gene: TRBJ1-5; v_gene: TRBV19; CDR3nt: TGTGCCAGTAGTTCACGGGACAGGAGGGGTCAGCCCCAGCATTTT; CDR3aa: CASSSRDRRGQPQHF
d_gene: NA; abundance: NA; j_gene: TRBJ1-6; v_gene: TRBV6-4; CDR3nt: TGTGCCAGCAGACAGGTGTGGAATTCACCCCTCCACTTT; CDR3aa: CASRQVWNSPLHF
d_gene: NA; abundance: NA; j_gene: TRBJ2-5; v_gene: TRBV5-4; CDR3nt: TGTGCCAGCAGCTCGCAGGGGGGTCTGAAGTACCAAGAGACCCAGTACTTC; CDR3aa: CASSSQGGLKYQETQYF
d_gene: NA; abundance: NA; j_gene: TRBJ1-5; v_gene: TRBV9; CDR3nt: TGTGCCAGCAGCGTAGGGCGCAATCAGCCCCAGCATTTT; CDR3aa: CASSVGRNQPQHF
d_gene: NA; abundance: once; j_gene: TRBJ1-4; v_gene: TRBV5-1; CDR3nt: TGCGCCAGCAGCTTGGTAGTTGGGGCGACTAATGAAAAACTGTTTTTT; CDR3aa: CASSLVVGATNEKLFF
d_gene: NA; abundance: many; j_gene: TRBJ1-2; v_gene: TRBV11-1; CDR3nt: TGTGCCAGCAGCCCCGGGGCGGGGACTGGCTACACCTTC; CDR3aa: CASSPGAGTGYTF
d_gene: NA; abundance: many; j_gene: TRBJ2-7; v_gene: TRBV7-2; CDR3nt: TGTGCCAGCAGCTTTGTGGGGAGGCAGTACTTC; CDR3aa: CASSFVGRQYF
d_gene: NA; abundance: NA; j_gene: TRBJ1-2; v_gene: TRBV19; CDR3nt: TGTGCCAGTAGAATGGGGGGGGATGGCTACACCTTC; CDR3aa: CASRMGGDGYTF
d_gene: TRBD1; abundance: NA; j_gene: TRBJ2-3; v_gene: TRBV5-1; CDR3nt: TGCGCCAGCAGCTTGGAAGGGACAGGGGAATGGGATACGCAGTATTTT; CDR3aa: CASSLEGTGEWDTQYF
d_gene: NA; abundance: NA; j_gene: TRBJ2-1; v_gene: TRBV19; CDR3nt: TGTGCCAGTAGTACGGGACAAATCAATGAGCAGTTCTTC; CDR3aa: CASSTGQINEQFF
d_gene: NA; abundance: once; j_gene: TRBJ2-7; v_gene: TRBV2; CDR3nt: TGTGCCAGCAGTGAGGAAAGGGAGGTCCACGAGCAGTACTTC; CDR3aa: CASSEEREVHEQYF
d_gene: NA; abundance: NA; j_gene: TRBJ1-1; v_gene: TRBV27; CDR3nt: TGTGCCAGCAGATCATCCATGAACACTGAAGCTTTCTTT; CDR3aa: CASRSSMNTEAFF
d_gene: NA; abundance: NA; j_gene: TRBJ2-5; v_gene: TRBV6-5; CDR3nt: TGTGCCAGCAGTTCGTGGCTTCAAGAGACCCAGTACTTC; CDR3aa: CASSSWLQETQYF
d_gene: TRBD1; abundance: NA; j_gene: TRBJ1-2; v_gene: TRBV5-1; CDR3nt: TGCGCCAGCAGCTGGGACGGACCGGGACAGAAAACCATAAACTATGGCTACACCTTC; CDR3aa: CASSWDGPGQKTINYGYTF
d_gene: NA; abundance: few; j_gene: TRBJ1-1; v_gene: TRBV16; CDR3nt: TGTGCCAGCAGCCCCCAACGGGGGGACACTGAAGCTTTCTTT; CDR3aa: CASSPQRGDTEAFF
d_gene: TRBD2; abundance: NA; j_gene: TRBJ2-5; v_gene: TRBV11-2; CDR3nt: TGTGCCAGCAGCAATAGCGGGAGGGGGGAGACCCAGTACTTC; CDR3aa: CASSNSGRGETQYF
d_gene: NA; abundance: NA; j_gene: TRBJ1-3; v_gene: TRBV7-2; CDR3nt: TGTGCCAGCAGCACGCGACAGGATTCGGTCTCCGGAAACACCATATATTTT; CDR3aa: CASSTRQDSVSGNTIYF
d_gene: TRBD1; abundance: NA; j_gene: TRBJ2-7; v_gene: TRBV19; CDR3nt: TGTGCCAGTAGTATCCTCCTCCCGGCCGGGACAGGGAGCTCCTACGAGCAGTACTTC; CDR3aa: CASSILLPAGTGSSYEQYF
d_gene: NA; abundance: NA; j_gene: TRBJ2-1; v_gene: TRBV19; CDR3nt: TGTGCCAGTAGTATAGGGCGAGGGAGGTTAAATGAGCAGTTCTTC; CDR3aa: CASSIGRGRLNEQFF
d_gene: NA; abundance: NA; j_gene: TRBJ1-2; v_gene: TRBV6-4; CDR3nt: TGTGCCAGCAGACCGGGACATAAAGCTAACTATGGCTACACCTTC; CDR3aa: CASRPGHKANYGYTF
d_gene: NA; abundance: once; j_gene: TRBJ1-4; v_gene: TRBV19; CDR3nt: TGTGCCAGTAGCCGGCCAGGGTCTGACGAAAAACTGTTTTTT; CDR3aa: CASSRPGSDEKLFF
d_gene: NA; abundance: NA; j_gene: TRBJ2-7; v_gene: TRBV5-1; CDR3nt: TGCGCCAGCAGCCGGGACACAAAATACGAGCAGTACTTC; CDR3aa: CASSRDTKYEQYF
d_gene: NA; abundance: NA; j_gene: TRBJ2-1; v_gene: TRBV5-6; CDR3nt: TGTGCCAGCAGCTTGGTCCCGGGCAATGAGCAGTTCTTC; CDR3aa: CASSLVPGNEQFF
d_gene: NA; abundance: NA; j_gene: TRBJ1-5; v_gene: TRBV7-2; CDR3nt: TGTGCCAGCAGCTTAGAAGGGTCAGGGGATAGCAATCAGCCCCAGCATTTT; CDR3aa: CASSLEGSGDSNQPQHF
d_gene: TRBD1; abundance: NA; j_gene: TRBJ1-6; v_gene: TRBV30; CDR3nt: TGTGCCTGGAGAGGACAGGGGGCCGGATCACCCCTCCACTTT; CDR3aa: CAWRGQGAGSPLHF
d_gene: TRBD1; abundance: NA; j_gene: TRBJ1-4; v_gene: TRBV7-3; CDR3nt: TGTGCCAGCAGCCGTACAGGGGGCGCAACGGAAAAACTGTTTTTT; CDR3aa: CASSRTGGATEKLFF
d_gene: TRBD2; abundance: NA; j_gene: TRBJ2-1; v_gene: TRBV9; CDR3nt: TGTGCCAGCAGCGTAGGACTAGCGGGGAGGTACAATGAGCAGTTCTTC; CDR3aa: CASSVGLAGRYNEQFF
d_gene: NA; abundance: NA; j_gene: TRBJ2-7; v_gene: TRBV7-2; CDR3nt: TGTGCCAGCAGCTCAGCCGTCCCGTACGAGCAGTACTTC; CDR3aa: CASSSAVPYEQYF
d_gene: NA; abundance: NA; j_gene: TRBJ1-6; v_gene: TRBV30; CDR3nt: TGTGCCTGGAACCGGGAGAAAAATTCACCCCTCCACTTT; CDR3aa: CAWNREKNSPLHF
d_gene: NA; abundance: NA; j_gene: TRBJ1-2; v_gene: TRBV12-3/TRBV12-4; CDR3nt: TGTGCCAGCAGTTTAAGGGGCCTGGGCTACACCTTC; CDR3aa: CASSLRGLGYTF